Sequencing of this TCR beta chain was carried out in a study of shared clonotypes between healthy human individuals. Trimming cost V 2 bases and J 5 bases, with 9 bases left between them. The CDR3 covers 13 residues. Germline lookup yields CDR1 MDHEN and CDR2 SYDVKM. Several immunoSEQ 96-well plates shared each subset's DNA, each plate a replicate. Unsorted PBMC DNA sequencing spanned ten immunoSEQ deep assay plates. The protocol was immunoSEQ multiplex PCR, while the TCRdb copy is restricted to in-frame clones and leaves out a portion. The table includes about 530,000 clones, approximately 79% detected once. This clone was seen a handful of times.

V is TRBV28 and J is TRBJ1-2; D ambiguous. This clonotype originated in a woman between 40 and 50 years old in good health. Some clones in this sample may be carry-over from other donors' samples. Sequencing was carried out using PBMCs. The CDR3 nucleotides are TGTGCCAGCAGTTTAGGACCAAAGTATGGCTACACCTTC. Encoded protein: CASSLGPKYGYTF.